This T cell receptor (beta chain) was recovered during a study of Ad26.COV2.S vaccination and SARS-CoV-2 variants. As to treatment: around 19 received Ad26.COV2.S at low or high dose, single or two shots; several received placebo; per-sample allocation not given. The investigators took samples on day 63 after the first vaccine or placebo injection. CDR3 size: 14 residues. Germline V gene lookup returns CDR1 GTSNPN and CDR2 SVGIG (reference sequence). The germline V and J ends were trimmed by 4 bases and 3 bases, with 12 bases remaining between them. Clones were sequenced by immunoSEQ multiplex PCR, and TCRdb holds only the in-frame ones, with some missing. Counted here are about 350,000 clones, about 87% occurring once; the ten biggest clones make up 6.4%.

The sequence derives from a person between 18 and 60 years old who received the Ad26.COV2.S COVID-19 vaccine or a placebo. The J gene is TRBJ1-4, the V gene TRBV30; perhaps TRBD1 as D (5 bases). The material was peripheral blood, obtained in a trial of Ad26.COV2.S vaccine versus placebo. CDR3 in DNA: TGTGCCTGGACTGTGGGGGAGGCTAATGAAAAACTGTTTTTT. This translates into CAWTVGEANEKLFF.